This entry lists 11 T cell receptor beta chains sequenced from one sample in a study of blood T cell repertoires in COVID-19. The table came from immunoSEQ multiplex PCR; TCRdb's copy has only in-frame clones and leaves some out. The repertoire consists of 100,000 to 150,000 clones, with 84% occurring once and the leading ten covering roughly an eighth. Sequences were obtained from peripheral blood. The receptors come from a woman in her thirties who had recovered from COVID-19.

This clone was observed once. This chain connects TRBV4-1 to TRBJ1-1, with 9 bases aligning to TRBD1. The trim removed 0 bases at V and 3 bases at J, leaving 5 bases unmatched. The CDR3 has 16 residues. The germline CDR1 and CDR2 sequences are MGHRA and YSYEKL. The CDR3 is CASSQDQGTGYTEAFF. DNA of the CDR3: TGCGCCAGCAGCCAAGATCAGGGGACAGGGTACACTGAAGCTTTCTTT.

This chain uses TRBV12-5 with TRBJ1-2, with D possibly matching TRBD1 (5 bases). This CDR3 comprises 16 residues. Germline CDR1 is LGHNT and CDR2 is FRNRAP. Deletions cut 7 bases from V and 1 base from J, with 19 bases between. CDR3 protein: CASAFLRDFINYGYTF. The DNA of the CDR3 is TGTGCTAGTGCTTTCCTCCGGGACTTTATTAACTATGGCTACACCTTC.

V gene TRBV30 combines with J gene TRBJ1-6; 9 nucleotides match TRBD1. The CDR3 has 18 amino acids. Germline V gene sequence: CDR1 GTSNPN, CDR2 SVGIG (reference sequence). The V segment lost 3 bases and the J segment 0 bases; nucleotides outside the gene matches: 9. CDR3 residues: CAWSPGQGENSYNSPLHF. DNA for the CDR3: TGTGCCTGGAGCCCGGGACAGGGCGAAAACTCCTATAATTCACCCCTCCACTTT.

This sequence joins TRBV19 and TRBJ1-2; the match to TRBD1 covers 8 bases. Germline values: CDR1 LNHDA, CDR2 SQIVND (reference sequence). CDR3 length: 13 residues. The V segment lost 8 bases and the J segment 7 bases; nucleotides outside the gene matches: 9. CDR3 residues: CASAPGQGGGYTF. The CDR3 DNA is TGTGCCAGTGCCCCCGGACAGGGAGGTGGCTACACCTTC.

V gene TRBV2 combines with J gene TRBJ1-2, with TRBD1 identical over 7 bases. After removal of 9 bases from V and 3 bases from J, the junction contained 10 bases not matched to a gene. This CDR3 has 14 amino acids. Germline CDR1 reads SNHLY; CDR2 reads FYNNEI. CDR3 amino acids: CASQQGGQYYGYTF. The CDR3 DNA is TGTGCCAGTCAGCAGGGGGGACAGTACTATGGCTACACCTTC.

This chain links TRBV2 with TRBJ1-2; 7 bases are shared with TRBD1. Germline CDR1 SNHLY, CDR2 FYNNEI. V dropped 5 bases and J dropped 2; count of bases not matched to a gene: 2. This CDR3 is 13 amino acids long. The CDR3 sequence: CASSNRGNYGYTF. The CDR3 DNA sequence: TGTGCCAGCAGTAACAGGGGAAACTATGGCTACACCTTC.

This sequence joins TRBV6-5 and TRBJ2-7; TRBD1 might be the D (5 bases). This CDR3 region has 13 residues. V was shortened by 5 bases and J by 3 bases, with 11 bases between the two germline ends. CDR1 is MNHEY and CDR2 is SVGAGI in the germline V gene. The CDR3 DNA follows: TGTGCCAGCAGTCGCACAGGTGACTACGAGCAGTACTTC. It translates to CASSRTGDYEQYF.

The V call is TRBV4-1, the J call TRBJ2-2; D is perhaps TRBD1 (6 bases). The ends were cut back, 0 bases at V and 6 bases at J, with 11 bases in the middle. Germline V gene data show CDR1 as MGHRA and CDR2 as YSYEKL. The CDR3 is 15 amino acids. In DNA form, the CDR3 reads TGCGCCAGCAGCCAAGAGGGGGCGATTGCCGGGGAGCTGTTTTTT. Translating gives CASSQEGAIAGELFF.

The genes are TRBV18 and TRBJ1-1; tentative D call: TRBD1 (6 bases). The CDR3 is 15 amino acids. Trimming took off 2 bases at V and 4 bases at J, with 14 bases between the two ends. Germline lookup yields CDR1 KGHSH and CDR2 LQKENI. This CDR3 reads CASSPAGADRTEAFF. CDR3 DNA: TGTGCCAGCTCACCAGCAGGGGCCGACCGCACTGAAGCTTTCTTT.

The chain carries TRBV7-9 and TRBJ1-2; weak D call: TRBD1 (5 bases). The CDR3 spans 13 residues. Per germline, CDR1 SEHNR and CDR2 FQNEAQ (reference sequence). V was clipped by 1 base and J by 3 bases, with 6 bases between them. Here the CDR3 reads CASSLGGDYGYTF. The CDR3 coding sequence is TGTGCCAGCAGCTTAGGGGGGGACTATGGCTACACCTTC.

The rearrangement uses TRBV19 and TRBJ2-6; D might be TRBD1 (6 bases). In germline, CDR1 is LNHDA, CDR2 SQIVND (reference sequence). The CDR3 runs to 18 residues. V lost 5 bases and J lost 4, with 21 bases in between. The CDR3 sequence is CASSLSGGWGQGANVLTF. CDR3 coding DNA: TGTGCCAGTAGTTTATCGGGCGGTTGGGGGCAGGGGGCCAACGTCCTGACTTTC.